This T cell receptor (beta chain) was identified during a study of blood T cell repertoires in COVID-19. Overall study context: Samples came from the United States, Italy and Spain, spanning acute and convalescent COVID-19. T cells, B-cell-depleted T cells, or PBMCs supplied cDNA or gDNA.

As originally analysed: Reference gene primers were amplified, and this amplification served to estimate nucleated cell counts. Assay used: immunoSEQ multiplex PCR; TCRdb lists only in-frame clones, some missing. V, J and clone size derive from that table, while D and trimming were established from the DNA sequence. The data hold tens of thousands of clones, with roughly 84% observed a single time. This CDR3 comprises 16 residues. Germline V gives CDR1 SGHRS, CDR2 YFSETQ. V was pared by 2 bases and J by 4 bases, with 16 bases between. The source of this sequence is a man between 45 and 60 years old with acute or convalescent COVID-19. The sample taken for sequencing was peripheral blood. The chain has TRBV5-1 and TRBJ2-1; D might be TRBD2 (5 bases). The CDR3 spells CASSFTSGRNYNEQFF. In DNA, the CDR3 is TGCGCCAGCAGCTTCACCAGCGGCCGTAATTACAATGAGCAGTTCTTC.